The T cell receptor beta chain described here comes from a study of technical replicates of blood from several donors. V was pared by 7 bases and J by 2 bases, with 18 bases between. CDR3 length: 15 amino acids. Germline V CDR1 and CDR2: SNHLY, FYNNEI. Sequenced by immunoSEQ multiplex PCR; TCRdb stores in-frame clones only, minus some. The sample includes under 90,000 clones, around 93% of them seen just once. The TCR was taken from a human donor in good health. Source material: T cells isolated from PBMCs. This rearrangement joins TRBV2 to TRBJ2-7; possible D gene TRBD2, 9 bases. CDR3 residues: CASTLAGQVTYEQYF. The DNA of the CDR3 is TGTGCCAGCACTCTAGCGGGACAGGTAACCTACGAGCAGTACTTC.